A single sample is the source of the 20 T cell receptor beta chains below, sequenced in a study of OX40 agonist ivuxolimab in advanced cancers. Repertoires were generated with immunoSEQ multiplex PCR, while TCRdb's copy carries only in-frame clones and drops some. The data hold 60,000 or so clones, with roughly 85% observed a single time. This material consisted of CD4+ or CD8+ T cells sorted from blood, taken in a trial of the OX40 agonist ivuxolimab. Source of these receptors: an adult with an advanced solid tumor such as melanoma, head and neck, liver or kidney cancer.

V is TRBV19 and J is TRBJ1-1; 9 bases are shared with TRBD1. This CDR3 region has 15 residues. Per the germline V gene, CDR1 is LNHDA and CDR2 is SQIVND (reference sequence). The V gene end was trimmed by 5 bases and the J gene end by 0 bases; junction bases not matched to a gene: 4. CDR3 nucleotides: TGTGCCAGTAGTGTAGGGACAGGGTTGAACACTGAAGCTTTCTTT. Encoded protein: CASSVGTGLNTEAFF. Based on the CDR3 plus reference TRBV19 and TRBJ1-1, the full variable domain is DGGITQSPKYLFRKEGQNVTLSCEQNLNHDAMYWYRQDPGQGLRLIYYSQIVNDFQKGDIAEGYSVSREKKESFPLTVTSAQKNPTAFYLCASSVGTGLNTEAFFGQGTRLTVV.

The chain is built from TRBV5-1 and TRBJ1-1; TRBD1 matches at 8 bases. Germline CDR1 reads SGHRS; CDR2 reads YFSETQ. The CDR3 length is 16 residues. The V and J ends lost 4 bases and 0 bases, in that order; junction bases with no gene match: 8. The CDR3 loop reads CASSTDRGSVNTEAFF. The CDR3 bases are TGCGCCAGCAGCACAGACAGGGGCTCCGTGAACACTGAAGCTTTCTTT.

The chain joins TRBV6-5 to TRBJ2-7; D unresolved. V lost 6 bases and J 3 bases, leaving 15 bases between the germline ends. The germline V gene encodes CDR1 MNHEY and CDR2 SVGAGI. The CDR3 has 14 residues. This CDR3 is CASSRLLGRYEQYF. Here the CDR3 DNA reads TGTGCCAGCAGCCGACTTCTGGGCCGCTACGAGCAGTACTTC.

The chain uses TRBV28 and TRBJ1-1; 7 bases are a match to TRBD1. V was clipped by 6 bases and J by 4 bases; unmatched bases: 17. The CDR3 contains 17 residues. CDR1 MDHEN and CDR2 SYDVKM come from the germline V gene. CDR3 in DNA: TGTGCCAGCAGCCCGCCCGGAACAGGGGTTGCTGGCACTGAAGCTTTCTTT. Protein: CASSPPGTGVAGTEAFF.

The chain couples TRBV12-5 to TRBJ1-1, with 8 bases identical to TRBD1. With V trimmed by 7 bases and J by 0 bases, 7 bases remained unmatched. The CDR3 spans 15 residues. Germline assignment: CDR1 LGHNT and CDR2 FRNRAP. CDR3 protein: CASASSQGVNTEAFF. The DNA of the CDR3 is TGTGCTAGTGCCTCCTCACAGGGGGTGAACACTGAAGCTTTCTTT.

V is TRBV4-1 and J is TRBJ2-2; TRBD1 is a possible D gene (5 bases). The V end lost 4 bases, the J end lost 5 bases, and 14 bases lay between the germline ends. CDR1 MGHRA and CDR2 YSYEKL come from the germline V gene. This CDR3 is built from 15 residues. CDR3 sequence (DNA): TGCGCCAGCAGCCCCTCCGGACACCGGACCGGGGAGCTGTTTTTT. Translated, it gives CASSPSGHRTGELFF.

V is TRBV5-8 and J is TRBJ2-3; 10 bases match TRBD2. The V gene end was trimmed by 2 bases and the J gene end by 6 bases; junction bases not matched to a gene: 12. The CDR3 totals 17 residues. The V gene's germline CDR1 is SGHTS and CDR2 YDEGEE. The DNA of the CDR3 is TGTGCCAGCAGCTTTTGGGGACTAGCGTCCCGGGGGGATACGCAGTATTTT. It specifies CASSFWGLASRGDTQYF.

The chain links TRBV7-9 to TRBJ2-3; unclear D gene. Trimming pared 4 bases from V and 4 bases from J, leaving 9 bases between. Germline V gene sequence: CDR1 SEHNR, CDR2 FQNEAQ (reference sequence). The CDR3 sequence is 13 residues long. The CDR3 here is CASSYGVADTQYF. CDR3 nucleotide sequence: TGTGCCAGCAGCTATGGGGTCGCAGATACGCAGTATTTT. Full variable domain (rest looked up from reference TRBV7-9 and TRBJ2-3): DTGVSQNPRHKITKRGQNVTFRCDPISEHNRLYWYRQTLGQGPEFLTYFQNEAQLEKSRLLSDRFSAERPKGSFSTLEIQRTEQGDSAMYLCASSYGVADTQYFGPGTRLTVL.

The chain has TRBV1 and TRBJ1-1; the D call in the table, TRBD1, was not verified against the DNA. TRBV1 is tagged as a pseudogene. CDR3 length: 13 amino acids. The CDR3 is CTSSRGVNTEAFF. The CDR3 nucleotides are TGCACCAGTAGCAGGGGCGTGAACACTGAAGCTTTCTTT.

The chain recombines TRBV9 with TRBJ2-5; 12 bases match TRBD1. The V segment lost 2 bases and the J segment 2 bases; nucleotides outside the gene matches: 4. Looked up from germline, CDR1 is SGDLS and CDR2 is YYNGEE. The CDR3 totals 16 residues. CDR3 in DNA: TGTGCCAGCAGCGTTCGGGGACAGGGGGCTCAAGAGACCCAGTACTTC. Translating it yields CASSVRGQGAQETQYF.

The chain employs TRBV15 and TRBJ2-7; 11 bases are a match to TRBD2. V was clipped by 1 base and J by 0 bases; unmatched bases: 8. The germline gives CDR1 LNHNV, CDR2 YYDKDF (reference sequence). The CDR3 contains 18 residues. The chain's CDR3 is CATSRAGTSGKSSYEQYF. CDR3 nucleotides: TGTGCCACCAGCAGAGCCGGGACTAGCGGAAAGAGCTCCTACGAGCAGTACTTC.

This clone occurred once. The chain combines TRBV15 with TRBJ1-6, with TRBD1 as a possible D gene (6 bases). CDR1 and CDR2 from the germline V gene are LNHNV and YYDKDF (reference sequence). The V end was cut by 0 bases, the J end by 6 bases, with 15 bases between. The CDR3 runs 17 residues. The CDR3 here is CATSRETGLVVNSPLHF. In DNA, the CDR3 is TGTGCCACCAGCAGAGAAACAGGGCTAGTGGTTAATTCACCCCTCCACTTT.

The chain employs TRBV5-4 and TRBJ2-7, with D perhaps assigned TRBD1 or TRBD2 (5 bases each). The CDR3 is made up of 16 amino acids. Trimming left V 4 bases short and J 5 bases short, with 22 bases between. CDR1 is SGHNT, CDR2 YYREEE, per germline (reference sequence). The CDR3 region is CASSPGLGGEVHEQYF. CDR3 coding DNA: TGTGCCAGCAGCCCGGGGCTGGGTGGAGAGGTCCACGAGCAGTACTTC.

The V call is TRBV9, the J call TRBJ2-7; weak D call: TRBD2 (7 bases). Germline V gene sequence: CDR1 SGDLS, CDR2 YYNGEE. Deletions cut 3 bases from V and 6 bases from J, with 16 bases between. The CDR3 is made up of 14 amino acids. The CDR3 DNA reads as TGTGCCAGCAGCGCGGTCAGGGGCGGGGGCGAGCAGTACTTC. It translates to CASSAVRGGGEQYF.

V usage is TRBV5-4 and J usage is TRBJ2-7, with D unclear. The CDR3 is 15 residues long. The germline V and J ends were trimmed by 4 bases and 0 bases, with 14 bases remaining between them. Germline V gene data show CDR1 as SGHNT and CDR2 as YYREEE (reference sequence). This CDR3 reads CASSRETSLSYEQYF. The DNA for the CDR3 is TGTGCCAGCAGCCGCGAGACAAGCCTCTCCTACGAGCAGTACTTC. Together with reference TRBV5-4 and TRBJ2-7, the CDR3 gives the full variable domain: ETGVTQSPTHLIKTRGQQVTLRCSSQSGHNTVSWYQQALGQGPQFIFQYYREEENGRGNFPPRFSGLQFPNYSSELNVNALELDDSALYLCASSRETSLSYEQYFGPGTRLTVT.

This clone was counted only a few times. Other nucleotide sequences from this sample produce the same CDR3. The rearrangement links TRBV6-1 to TRBJ1-5; D is possibly TRBD1 (6 bases). The germline CDR1 and CDR2 sequences are MNHNS and SASEGT. The V end lost 6 bases, the J end lost 2 bases, and 11 bases lay between the germline ends. The CDR3 runs 14 residues. CDR3 DNA sequence: TGTGCCAGCAGAGTACAGGGAGGCAATCAGCCCCAGCATTTT. Its translation: CASRVQGGNQPQHF.

CDR3: CASGWTGWNSYEQYF. For the CDR3, the DNA is TGTGCCAGCGGATGGACAGGGTGGAATTCCTACGAGCAGTACTTC. The chain joins TRBV2 to TRBJ2-7; 8 positions agree with TRBD1. CDR3 length: 15 residues. Germline-derived CDR1 and CDR2 are SNHLY and FYNNEI. Losses at the gene ends were 8 bases for V and 1 base for J; bases not matched to a gene: 10.

V usage is TRBV7-8 and J usage is TRBJ2-6; 8 bases line up with TRBD2. Germline V gene sequence: CDR1 SGHVS, CDR2 FQNEAQ. Germline trimming cut 0 bases from V and 2 bases from J; bases unmatched to any gene: 9. This CDR3 contains 19 residues. CDR3 in DNA: TGTGCCAGCAGCTTAGCCCCCGGGACTAGAAAGGCTGGGGCCAACGTCCTGACTTTC. This encodes CASSLAPGTRKAGANVLTF.

This rearrangement joins TRBV7-2 to TRBJ2-1; tentatively, D is TRBD2 (6 bases). The V and J ends lost 1 base and 9 bases respectively, with 16 bases between them. Looked up from germline, CDR1 is SGHTA and CDR2 is FQGNSA. This CDR3 region has 15 residues. CDR3 DNA: TGTGCCAGCAGCTTAGAAGGGACTCCCTCCGCTGAGCAGTTCTTC. Amino acids: CASSLEGTPSAEQFF.

The chain employs TRBV5-1 and TRBJ1-2, with D unresolved. V lost 4 bases, J lost 5 bases, and 12 bases lay in between. The CDR3 totals 13 residues. The germline gives CDR1 SGHRS, CDR2 YFSETQ. The CDR3 region has the DNA TGCGCCAGCAGCCCGGACGCGGTGTATGGCTACACCTTC. It is translated as CASSPDAVYGYTF.